The 9 T cell receptor beta chains below all came from one sample that was sequenced in a study of cytomegalovirus exposure and HLA in healthy donors. 13 Jbeta primers and 60 Vbeta primers were used for the PCR. The data were produced by immunoSEQ multiplex PCR, yet TCRdb's version contains in-frame clones alone and is incomplete. The sample has about 99,000 clones, 70% to 85% seen once; the top ten hold approximately 5.3%. The sample taken for sequencing was PBMCs. The receptor set was obtained from a woman aged 18-29 years in good health and CMV-seropositive.

V usage is TRBV4-1 and J usage is TRBJ2-5; 15 bases match TRBD2. This CDR3 region has 17 residues. Germline V gene data show CDR1 as MGHRA and CDR2 as YSYEKL. V gave up 1 base and J gave up 1 base; unmatched junction bases: 1. The CDR3 spells CASSQGTSGRGQETQYF. Written as DNA, the CDR3 is TGCGCCAGCAGCCAAGGGACTAGCGGGAGGGGCCAAGAGACCCAGTACTTC.

This chain uses TRBV15 with TRBJ1-1, with TRBD1 matching 7 bases. Germline loops: CDR1 LNHNV, CDR2 YYDKDF (reference sequence). Trimming at V came to 0 bases and at J to 1 base, leaving 5 bases not matched to a gene. This CDR3 contains 16 residues. The CDR3 DNA reads as TGTGCCACCAGCAGAGATTACCAGGGGGGGAACACTGAAGCTTTCTTT. Its translation: CATSRDYQGGNTEAFF.

The J gene is TRBJ2-7, the V gene TRBV5-1, with D perhaps matching TRBD1 (6 bases). V was pared by 4 bases and J by 4 bases, with 15 bases between. This CDR3 region has 14 residues. The germline V gene encodes CDR1 SGHRS and CDR2 YFSETQ. This CDR3 is CASSPGQSQYEQYF. CDR3 DNA sequence: TGCGCCAGCAGCCCCGGACAGTCCCAATACGAGCAGTACTTC.

The V call is TRBV27, the J call TRBJ2-3; possibly TRBD2 for D (5 bases). The CDR3 totals 12 residues. From germline, CDR1 is MNHEY and CDR2 SMNVEV (reference sequence). The ends were cut back, 6 bases at V and 4 bases at J, with 8 bases in the middle. Written as DNA, the CDR3 is TGTGCCAGCAGCCCGCGGGCAGATACGCAGTATTTT. This translates into CASSPRADTQYF.

This clone has a single count. This chain joins TRBV7-6 and TRBJ2-1; D not resolved. Trimming removed 1 base at V and 2 bases at J, with 12 bases between. CDR1 and CDR2 from the germline V gene are SGHVS and FNYEAQ. CDR3 size: 16 residues. The CDR3 bases are TGTGCCAGCAGCTTAGTGATCGGAGTTGCCTACAATGAGCAGTTCTTC. Its protein product is CASSLVIGVAYNEQFF.

The genes are TRBV4-1 and TRBJ2-7; D is perhaps TRBD2 (6 bases). Looked up from germline, CDR1 is MGHRA and CDR2 is YSYEKL. The germline V and J ends were trimmed by 0 bases and 2 bases, with 23 bases remaining between them. The CDR3 totals 19 residues. CDR3 region: CASSQDRGRAAGSTYEQYF. The CDR3 DNA follows: TGCGCCAGCAGCCAAGATCGCGGTAGGGCGGCGGGGAGCACCTACGAGCAGTACTTC.

This rearrangement joins TRBV10-2 to TRBJ2-7; TRBD2 is a possible D gene (5 bases). The CDR3 covers 14 residues. Germline CDR1 and CDR2: WSHSY and SAAADI. Trimming stripped 3 bases from V and 6 bases from J, with 15 bases between. CDR3 nucleotide sequence: TGCGCCAGCAGTGAAGTCGGGATTGATGGCGAGCAGTACTTC. It encodes CASSEVGIDGEQYF.

The chain employs TRBV2 and TRBJ2-5; 8 bases are shared with TRBD1. Trimming at V came to 6 bases and at J to 2 bases, leaving 5 bases not matched to a gene. Germline CDR1 reads SNHLY; CDR2 reads FYNNEI. The CDR3 totals 14 residues. The CDR3 sequence: CASRPDRGQETQYF. CDR3 DNA: TGTGCCAGCAGACCTGACAGGGGACAAGAGACCCAGTACTTC.

The chain has TRBV5-1 and TRBJ2-7; 11 bases agree with TRBD2. The V gene end was trimmed by 6 bases and the J gene end by 4 bases; junction bases not matched to a gene: 6. This CDR3 region has 14 residues. Germline V gene sequence: CDR1 SGHRS, CDR2 YFSETQ. CDR3 residues: CASNPGTSGYEQYF. The CDR3 bases are TGCGCCAGCAACCCCGGGACTAGCGGATACGAGCAGTACTTC.